Included here is one TCR beta chain sequence, with context. Antigen: not known. CDR1 and CDR2 from the germline V gene are MRHNA and SNTAGT. This CDR3 contains 15 residues. Losses at the gene ends were 6 bases for V and 4 bases for J; bases not matched to a gene: 4. The sample originates from a study of OX40 agonist ivuxolimab in advanced cancers. The overall study: Dose-escalation patients were diagnosed with hepatocellular carcinoma, melanoma, renal cell cancer or head and neck cancer. Those enrolled were 80% to 85% male, with a mean age of 60 years and ages from 23 to 79. Study-level findings and limits: The CD4+ and CD8+ T cells in the blood had expanded clonally by week 6 at 0.1 to 3.0 mg/kg.

The method was immunoSEQ multiplex PCR; TCRdb's version includes in-frame clones alone and lacks a portion of them. The data contain about 46,000 clones, roughly nine tenths of them singletons. The starting material was CD4+ or CD8+ T cells sorted from blood, obtained in a trial of the OX40 agonist ivuxolimab. This receptor was obtained from an adult with an advanced solid tumor such as melanoma, head and neck, liver or kidney cancer. The chain is built from TRBV6-4 and TRBJ2-2; 11 bases are a match to TRBD1. The CDR3 coding sequence is TGTGCCAGCAGCCCCGGGACAGGGGGCACCGGGGAGCTGTTTTTT. It codes for CASSPGTGGTGELFF.